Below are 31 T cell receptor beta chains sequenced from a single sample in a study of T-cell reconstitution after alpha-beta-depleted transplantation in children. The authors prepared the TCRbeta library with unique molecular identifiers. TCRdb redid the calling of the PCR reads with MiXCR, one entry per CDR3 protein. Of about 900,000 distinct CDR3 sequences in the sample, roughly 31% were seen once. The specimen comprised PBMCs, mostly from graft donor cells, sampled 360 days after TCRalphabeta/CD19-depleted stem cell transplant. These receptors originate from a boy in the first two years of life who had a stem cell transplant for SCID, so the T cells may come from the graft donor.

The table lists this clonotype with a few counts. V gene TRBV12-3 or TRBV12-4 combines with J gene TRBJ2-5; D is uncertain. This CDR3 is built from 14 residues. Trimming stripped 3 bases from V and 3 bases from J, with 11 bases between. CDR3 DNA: TGTGCCAGCAGTTTCCCTTTCGAGAAAGAGACCCAGTACTTC. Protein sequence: CASSFPFEKETQYF.

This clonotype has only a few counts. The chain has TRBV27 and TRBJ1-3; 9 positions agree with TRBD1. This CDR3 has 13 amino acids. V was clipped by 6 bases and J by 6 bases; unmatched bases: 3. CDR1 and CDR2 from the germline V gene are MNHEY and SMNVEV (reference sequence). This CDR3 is CASRGTGTNTIYF. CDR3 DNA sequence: TGTGCCAGCAGAGGGACAGGGACAAACACCATATATTTT.

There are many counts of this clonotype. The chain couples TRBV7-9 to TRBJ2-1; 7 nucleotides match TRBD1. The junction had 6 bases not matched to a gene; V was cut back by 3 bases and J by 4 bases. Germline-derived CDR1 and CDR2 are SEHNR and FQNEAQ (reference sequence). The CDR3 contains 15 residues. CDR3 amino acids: CASSFDREKYNEQFF. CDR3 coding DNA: TGTGCCAGCAGCTTCGACAGGGAAAAGTACAATGAGCAGTTCTTC.

The CDR3 DNA reads TGTGCCAGCAGCCAAGAAGTGGGGCACGAGCAGTACTTC. It specifies CASSQEVGHEQYF. J is TRBJ2-7 and V is TRBV3-1; perhaps TRBD1 as D (5 bases). V gave up 0 bases and J gave up 5 bases, with 8 bases separating them. This CDR3 is built from 13 residues. Germline V gene data show CDR1 as LGHDT and CDR2 as YNNKEL (reference sequence).

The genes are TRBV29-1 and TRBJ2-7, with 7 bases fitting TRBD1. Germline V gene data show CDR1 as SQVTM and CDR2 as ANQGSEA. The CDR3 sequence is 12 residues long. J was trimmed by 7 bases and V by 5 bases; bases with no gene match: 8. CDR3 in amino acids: CSVRQGVYEQYF. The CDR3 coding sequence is TGCAGCGTTCGCCAGGGGGTTTATGAGCAGTACTTC.

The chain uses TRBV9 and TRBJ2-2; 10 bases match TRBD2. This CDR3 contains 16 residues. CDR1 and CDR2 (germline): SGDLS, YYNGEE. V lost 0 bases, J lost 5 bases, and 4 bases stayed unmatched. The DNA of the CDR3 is TGTGCCAGCAGCGTAGACCAAGCGGGGGGGACCGGGGAGCTGTTTTTT. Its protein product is CASSVDQAGGTGELFF.

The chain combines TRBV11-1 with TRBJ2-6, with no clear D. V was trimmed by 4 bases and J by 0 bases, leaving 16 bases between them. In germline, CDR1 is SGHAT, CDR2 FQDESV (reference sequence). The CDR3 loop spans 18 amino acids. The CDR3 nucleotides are TGTGCCAGCAGCTACCAAGGTACTCCCCTCTCTGGGGCCAACGTCCTGACTTTC. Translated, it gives CASSYQGTPLSGANVLTF.

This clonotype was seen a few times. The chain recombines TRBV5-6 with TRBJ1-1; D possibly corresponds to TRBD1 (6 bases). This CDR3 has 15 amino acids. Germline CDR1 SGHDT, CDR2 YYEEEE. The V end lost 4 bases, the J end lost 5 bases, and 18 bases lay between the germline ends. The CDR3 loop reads CASSGKQGGRTEAFF. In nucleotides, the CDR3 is TGTGCCAGCAGCGGAAAACAGGGAGGGAGAACTGAAGCTTTCTTT.

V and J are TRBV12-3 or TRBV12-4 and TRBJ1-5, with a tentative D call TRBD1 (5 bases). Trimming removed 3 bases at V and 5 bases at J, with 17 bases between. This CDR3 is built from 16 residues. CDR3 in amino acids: CASSLRGGRDDQPQHF. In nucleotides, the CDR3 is TGTGCCAGCAGTTTGAGGGGTGGCAGGGATGATCAGCCCCAGCATTTT.

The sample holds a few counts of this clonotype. CDR3 protein: CASQLQGDPFTDTQYF. The DNA of the CDR3 is TGCGCCAGCCAGCTGCAGGGTGACCCATTCACAGATACGCAGTATTTT. This chain links TRBV5-1 with TRBJ2-3, with D perhaps TRBD1 (5 bases). Per the germline V gene, CDR1 is SGHRS and CDR2 is YFSETQ. There are 16 residues in the CDR3. With 7 bases removed from V and 2 bases from J, the gap between germline ends came to 20 bases.

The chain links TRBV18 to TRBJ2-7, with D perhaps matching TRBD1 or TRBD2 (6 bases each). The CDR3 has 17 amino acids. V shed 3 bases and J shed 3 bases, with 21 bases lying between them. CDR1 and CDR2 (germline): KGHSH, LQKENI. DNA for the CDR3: TGTGCCAGCTCACCGGGGCGGGGCCCAGGGGAGTACTACGAGCAGTACTTC. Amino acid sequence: CASSPGRGPGEYYEQYF.

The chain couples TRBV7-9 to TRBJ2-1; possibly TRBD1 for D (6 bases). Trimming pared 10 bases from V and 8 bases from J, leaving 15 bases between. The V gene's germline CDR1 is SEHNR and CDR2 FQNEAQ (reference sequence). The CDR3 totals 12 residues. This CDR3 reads CATPGVVDEQFF. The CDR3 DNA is TGTGCCACGCCAGGGGTGGTGGATGAGCAGTTCTTC.

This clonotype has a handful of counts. The CDR3 sequence: CASSFSGEKGPIRQETQYF. The CDR3 DNA is TGCGCCAGCAGCTTTTCAGGAGAAAAAGGTCCAATCCGACAAGAGACCCAGTACTTC. V is TRBV5-1 and J is TRBJ2-5, with unresolved D. CDR3 size: 19 residues. Trimming pared 2 bases from V and 2 bases from J, leaving 25 bases between. Germline CDR1 reads SGHRS; CDR2 reads YFSETQ.

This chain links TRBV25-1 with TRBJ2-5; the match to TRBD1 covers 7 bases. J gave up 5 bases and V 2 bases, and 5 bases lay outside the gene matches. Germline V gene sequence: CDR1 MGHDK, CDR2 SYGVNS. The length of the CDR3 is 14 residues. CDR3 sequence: CASSEGTGEETQYF. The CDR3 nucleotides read TGTGCCAGCAGTGAAGGAACAGGGGAGGAGACCCAGTACTTC.

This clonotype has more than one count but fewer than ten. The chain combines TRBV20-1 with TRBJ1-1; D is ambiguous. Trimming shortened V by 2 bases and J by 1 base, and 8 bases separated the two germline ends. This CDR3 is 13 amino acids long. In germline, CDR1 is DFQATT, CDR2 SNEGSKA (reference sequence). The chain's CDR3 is CSARSSRNTEAFF. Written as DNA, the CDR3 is TGCAGTGCTAGATCGAGCAGGAACACTGAAGCTTTCTTT.

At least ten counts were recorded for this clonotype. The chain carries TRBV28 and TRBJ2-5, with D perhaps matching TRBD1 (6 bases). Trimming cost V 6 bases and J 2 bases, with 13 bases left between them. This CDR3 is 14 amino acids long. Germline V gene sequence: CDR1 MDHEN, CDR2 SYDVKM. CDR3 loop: CASRVDRQQETQYF. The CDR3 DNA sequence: TGTGCCAGCAGAGTAGACAGGCAACAAGAGACCCAGTACTTC.

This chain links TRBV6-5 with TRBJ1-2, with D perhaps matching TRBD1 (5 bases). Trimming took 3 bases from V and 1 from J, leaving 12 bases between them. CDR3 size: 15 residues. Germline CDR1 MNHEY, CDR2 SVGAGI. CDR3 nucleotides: TGTGCCAGCAGTTATGGGGCCGCGGGTAACTATGGCTACACCTTC. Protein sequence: CASSYGAAGNYGYTF.

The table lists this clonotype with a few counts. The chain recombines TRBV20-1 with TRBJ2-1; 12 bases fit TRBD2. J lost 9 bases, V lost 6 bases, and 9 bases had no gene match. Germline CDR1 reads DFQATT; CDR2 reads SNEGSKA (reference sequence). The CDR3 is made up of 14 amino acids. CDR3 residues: CSADLAGGFVEQFF. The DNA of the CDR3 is TGCAGTGCAGATCTAGCGGGGGGGTTTGTTGAGCAGTTCTTC.

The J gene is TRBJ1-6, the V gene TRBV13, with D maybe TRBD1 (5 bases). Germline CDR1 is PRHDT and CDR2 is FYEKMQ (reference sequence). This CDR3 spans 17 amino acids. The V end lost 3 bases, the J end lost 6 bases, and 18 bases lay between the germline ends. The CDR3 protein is CASSFQTDRLGNSPLHF. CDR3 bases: TGTGCCAGCAGCTTCCAGACCGACAGACTTGGTAATTCACCCCTCCACTTT.

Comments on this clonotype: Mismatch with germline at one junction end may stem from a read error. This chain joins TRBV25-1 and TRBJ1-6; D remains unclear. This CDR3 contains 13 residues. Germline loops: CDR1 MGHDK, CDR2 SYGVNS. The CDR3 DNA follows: TGTGCCAGCAGCACAGTGGGAGGTTCACCCGTCCACTTT. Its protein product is CASSTVGGSPVHF.

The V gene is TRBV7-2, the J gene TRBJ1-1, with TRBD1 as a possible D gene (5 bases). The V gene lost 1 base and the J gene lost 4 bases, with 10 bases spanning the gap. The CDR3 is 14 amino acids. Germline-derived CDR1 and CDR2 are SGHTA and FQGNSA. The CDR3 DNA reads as TGTGCCAGCAGCTTAGTATATAGGGGCACTGAAGCTTTCTTT. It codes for CASSLVYRGTEAFF. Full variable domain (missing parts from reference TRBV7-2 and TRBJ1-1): GAGVSQSPSNKVTEKGKDVELRCDPISGHTALYWYRQSLGQGLEFLIYFQGNSAPDKSGLPSDRFSAERTGGSVSTLTIQRTQQEDSAVYLCASSLVYRGTEAFFGQGTRLTVV.

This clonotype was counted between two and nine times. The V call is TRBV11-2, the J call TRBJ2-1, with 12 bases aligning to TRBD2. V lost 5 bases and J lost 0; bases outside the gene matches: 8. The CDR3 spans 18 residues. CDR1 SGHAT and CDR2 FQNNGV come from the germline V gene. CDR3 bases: TGTGCCAGCAGCGCGCCCCTAGCGGGGGGGCCCTCCTACAATGAGCAGTTCTTC. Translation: CASSAPLAGGPSYNEQFF.

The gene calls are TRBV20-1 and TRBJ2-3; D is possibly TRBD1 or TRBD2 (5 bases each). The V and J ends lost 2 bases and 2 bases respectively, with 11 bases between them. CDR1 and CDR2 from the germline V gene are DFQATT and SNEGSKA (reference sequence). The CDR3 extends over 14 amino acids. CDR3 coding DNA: TGCAGTGCTAGACGGGGACCAACCACAGATACGCAGTATTTT. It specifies CSARRGPTTDTQYF.

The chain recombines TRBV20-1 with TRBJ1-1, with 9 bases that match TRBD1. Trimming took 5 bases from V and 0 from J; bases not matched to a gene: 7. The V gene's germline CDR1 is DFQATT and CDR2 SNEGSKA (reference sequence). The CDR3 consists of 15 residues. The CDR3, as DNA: TGCAGTGCTCGGGGGAACAGGGGGCTGAACACTGAAGCTTTCTTT. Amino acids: CSARGNRGLNTEAFF.

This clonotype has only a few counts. This chain's CDR3 is CASSVYGDGETQYF. CDR3 DNA: TGTGCCAGCAGTGTATACGGGGATGGGGAGACCCAGTACTTC. The chain uses TRBV27 and TRBJ2-5, with a tentative D call TRBD2 (5 bases). The CDR3 totals 14 residues. Looked up from germline, CDR1 is MNHEY and CDR2 is SMNVEV (reference sequence). V was trimmed by 5 bases and J by 5 bases, leaving 15 bases between them.

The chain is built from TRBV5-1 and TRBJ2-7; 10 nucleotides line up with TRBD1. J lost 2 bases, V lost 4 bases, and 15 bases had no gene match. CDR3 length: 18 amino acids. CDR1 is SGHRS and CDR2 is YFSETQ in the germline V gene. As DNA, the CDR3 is TGCGCCAGCAGCCGGGGCGGAACCGGGACAGGGGTCCCCTACGAGCAGTACTTC. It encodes CASSRGGTGTGVPYEQYF.

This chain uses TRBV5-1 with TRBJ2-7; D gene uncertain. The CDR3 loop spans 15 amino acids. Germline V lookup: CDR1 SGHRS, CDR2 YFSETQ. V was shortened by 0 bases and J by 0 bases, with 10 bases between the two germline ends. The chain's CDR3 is CASSLDGVNSYEQYF. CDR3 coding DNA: TGCGCCAGCAGCTTGGACGGAGTCAACTCCTACGAGCAGTACTTC.

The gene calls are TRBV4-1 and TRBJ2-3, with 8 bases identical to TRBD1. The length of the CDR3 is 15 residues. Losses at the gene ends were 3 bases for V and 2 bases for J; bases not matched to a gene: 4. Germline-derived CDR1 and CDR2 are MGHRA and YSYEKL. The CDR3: CASSHGTGFTDTQYF. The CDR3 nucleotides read TGCGCCAGCAGCCACGGGACAGGCTTCACAGATACGCAGTATTTT.

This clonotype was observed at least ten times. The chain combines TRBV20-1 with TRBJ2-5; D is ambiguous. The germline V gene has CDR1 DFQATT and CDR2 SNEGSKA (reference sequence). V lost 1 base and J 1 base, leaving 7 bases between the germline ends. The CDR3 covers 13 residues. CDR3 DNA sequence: TGCAGTGCTAGAGGGGCCTTCCAAGAGACCCAGTACTTC. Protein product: CSARGAFQETQYF.

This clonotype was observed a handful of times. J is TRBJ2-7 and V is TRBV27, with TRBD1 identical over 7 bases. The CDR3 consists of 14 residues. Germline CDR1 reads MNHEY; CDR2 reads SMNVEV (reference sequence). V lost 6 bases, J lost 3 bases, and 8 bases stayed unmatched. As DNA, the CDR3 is TGTGCCAGCAGACAGGGGTCCCCCCGCTACGAGCAGTACTTC. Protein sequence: CASRQGSPRYEQYF.

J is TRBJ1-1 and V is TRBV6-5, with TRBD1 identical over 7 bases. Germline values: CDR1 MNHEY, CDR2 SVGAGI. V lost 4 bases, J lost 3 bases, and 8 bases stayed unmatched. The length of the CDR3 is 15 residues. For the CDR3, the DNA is TGTGCCAGCAGTTTTCAACAGGGGAGATACACTGAAGCTTTCTTT. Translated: CASSFQQGRYTEAFF.